This T cell receptor beta chain appears in the sequencing data of a study of T cells in Graves' hyperthyroidism and ophthalmopathy. Between the trimmed V and J ends, which lost 5 bases and 0 bases, there was a span of 11 bases. Germline V gene lookup returns CDR1 LNHDA and CDR2 SQIVND (reference sequence). The CDR3 contains 15 residues. Amplification of TCR beta CDR3 regions used RNA as the template. A first-round RT-PCR of the TCR CDR3 used the HTBI primer set. TCRdb passed the multiplex PCR reads through MiXCR, listing each CDR3 protein once. The sample lists about 400,000 distinct CDR3 sequences, over 12% occurring once.

Sequencing was done on a sample of blood. The receptor comes from a man aged 18 to 29 with Graves' ophthalmopathy. The chain uses TRBV19 and TRBJ1-5; D not certain. The CDR3 DNA sequence: TGTGCCAGTAGTTCGGGCGGACTTAGCAATCAGCCCCAGCATTTT. Encoded protein: CASSSGGLSNQPQHF.